These T cell receptor beta chains were read from a single sample in a study of blood T cell repertoires in COVID-19. Assay used: immunoSEQ multiplex PCR; TCRdb lists only in-frame clones, some missing. The sample carries some 90,000 clones, approximately 86% recorded once. The sequenced sample consisted of peripheral blood. These receptors were taken from a man at least 80 years old with active or convalescent COVID-19. CDR3s include the opening cysteine and the closing phenylalanine or tryptophan. D genes are given only for firm matches. Expanded clones are given a class, and other clones once, few, many or no size at all.

TRBJ1-1 | TRBV27 | - | TRBD1 | TGTGCCAGCAGTTTATCCAAGTCCCGGGACAGGGGCTTGACTGAAGCTTTCTTT | CASSLSKSRDRGLTEAFF
TRBJ2-7 | TRBV5-1 | many | - | TGCGCCAGCAGCTTGTCCGGGACACCTTACGAGCAGTACTTC | CASSLSGTPYEQYF
TRBJ1-1 | TRBV10-3 | - | - | TGTGCCATCAGCGGGGGTCCCAACACTGAAGCTTTCTTT | CAISGGPNTEAFF
TRBJ2-7 | TRBV6-5 | - | TRBD2 | TGTGCCAGCACCACCCCGGCTAGCGGTTACTACGAGCAGTACTTC | CASTTPASGYYEQYF
TRBJ1-1 | TRBV11-2 | - | - | TGTGCCAGCAGCTCATACAGGGTAGCCACTGAAGCTTTCTTT | CASSSYRVATEAFF
TRBJ1-5 | TRBV30 | - | - | TGTGCCTGGAGTCAGGACAGAAATCAGCCCCAGCATTTT | CAWSQDRNQPQHF
TRBJ1-4 | TRBV4-3 | - | TRBD1 | TGCGCCAGCAGCCAAGATCTGACAGGGGGGTTTAATGAAAAACTGTTTTTT | CASSQDLTGGFNEKLFF
TRBJ2-7 | TRBV2 | - | TRBD1 | TGTGCCAGCAGTTGGGGATCGGGACAGGGCTACGAGCAGTACTTC | CASSWGSGQGYEQYF
TRBJ1-1 | TRBV7-2 | once | - | TGTGCCAGCAGCTTAGTGGGGAGGGGGACTGAAGCTTTCTTT | CASSLVGRGTEAFF
TRBJ1-6 | TRBV2 | - | TRBD1 | TGTGCCAGCAGTCCAACAGGGGTACGGTCACCCCTCCACTTT | CASSPTGVRSPLHF
TRBJ2-4 | TRBV23-1 | - | - | TGCGCCAGCAGTCAAGTAGTTAGCCTAGCCAAAAACATTCAGTACTTC | CASSQVVSLAKNIQYF
TRBJ2-3 | TRBV6-5 | once | - | TGTGCCAGCAGTCCGAAGGCACAGGGTACGCAGTATTTT | CASSPKAQGTQYF
TRBJ2-7 | TRBV6-5 | - | TRBD1 | TGTGCCAGCAGTCGACAGGGGTACGAGCAGTACTTC | CASSRQGYEQYF
TRBJ2-5 | TRBV7-2 | - | TRBD2 | TGTGCCAGCAGTCGCGGGACTAGCAAAGAGACCCAGTACTTC | CASSRGTSKETQYF
TRBJ2-7 | TRBV24-1 | - | - | TGTGCCACCAGTGAGAGTGGGCTCATCTACGAGCAGTACTTC | CATSESGLIYEQYF
TRBJ2-3 | TRBV4-3 | - | TRBD2 | TGCGCCAGCAGCCATAGGCGGGAGTCTGGCACAGATACGCAGTATTTT | CASSHRRESGTDTQYF
TRBJ1-1 | TRBV10-3 | - | - | TGTGCCACCCGGGCAGGGGCTGACACTGAAGCTTTCTTT | CATRAGADTEAFF
TRBJ1-5 | TRBV28 | - | - | TGTGCCAGCCACGGAGGTCAGCCCCAGCATTTT | CASHGGQPQHF
TRBJ2-1 | TRBV19 | - | - | TGTGCCAGTAGACGAAGGGACACAACTAATGAGCAGTTCTTC | CASRRRDTTNEQFF
TRBJ2-1 | TRBV5-1 | - | - | TGCGCCAGCAGCTTGGCCGCGCGGTCCGCGGGTGAGCAGTTCTTC | CASSLAARSAGEQFF
TRBJ2-7 | TRBV15 | - | TRBD2 | TGTGCCACCAGCAGAGATCCTAGCGGTGACTCCTACGAGCAGTACTTC | CATSRDPSGDSYEQYF
TRBJ2-7 | TRBV18 | once | TRBD2 | TGTGCCAGCTCACCACTTCGGTCTAGCGGGAGCCCAACCTACGAGCAGTACTTC | CASSPLRSSGSPTYEQYF
TRBJ1-2 | TRBV5-6 | - | - | TGTGCCAGCAGCTTGGGCCGGGGGAACTATGGCTACACCTTC | CASSLGRGNYGYTF
TRBJ2-3 | TRBV18 | - | TRBD2 | TGTGCCAGCTCACCTCGGGATAGCGGGGTCTCAGATACGCAGTATTTT | CASSPRDSGVSDTQYF
TRBJ2-1 | TRBV29-1 | - | TRBD2 | TGCAGCGTTAGCGGGAGGGCCAATGAGCAGTTCTTC | CSVSGRANEQFF
TRBJ1-2 | TRBV10-3 | - | TRBD1 | TGTGCCATCAGTGAGGGGACAGCCGACGGCTACACCTTC | CAISEGTADGYTF
TRBJ1-2 | TRBV9 | - | TRBD1 | TGTGCCAGCAGCGCTCGTCCCGGGACAGGTTTTGGCTACACCTTC | CASSARPGTGFGYTF
TRBJ1-5 | TRBV19 | - | - | TGTGCCAGTAGTATAAGCAGGGCTTTTAGCAATCAGCCCCAGCATTTT | CASSISRAFSNQPQHF